A selection of T cell receptor beta chains follows, all from one sample in a study of post-analysis software for immune sequencing data. TCRdb re-called the PCR reads with MiXCR, one entry per CDR3 protein. The sample lists a few hundred thousand distinct CDR3 sequences, less than 45% seen once, with about 12% in the top ten. Sequencing was performed on blood. The receptors stem from a girl under 18 with multiple sclerosis. Each CDR3 is given with its conserved first and last residue. The order of the fields is V gene, J gene, clone size, D gene, CDR3 DNA, CDR3 protein. A D gene is named only where the DNA matches it firmly. Not all rows give a size; the values are once, few, many and, for expanded clones, a class.

V gene: TRBV20-1
J gene: TRBJ2-1
clone size: few
D gene: NA
CDR3 DNA: TGCAGTGCTATGCCAAGGACACGGCGTACCAATGAGCAGTTCTTC
CDR3 protein: CSAMPRTRRTNEQFF

V gene: TRBV3-1
J gene: TRBJ2-5
clone size: NA
D gene: TRBD2
CDR3 DNA: TGTGCCAGCAGCCAATCGGCCAGCGGGAGGTTCCAAGAGACCCAGTACTTC
CDR3 protein: CASSQSASGRFQETQYF

V gene: TRBV6-5
J gene: TRBJ1-1
clone size: NA
D gene: NA
CDR3 DNA: TGTGCCAGCAGTTACAGGGGGGCGGTTATGACTGAAGCTTTCTTT
CDR3 protein: CASSYRGAVMTEAFF

V gene: TRBV7-2
J gene: TRBJ2-7
clone size: NA
D gene: TRBD2
CDR3 DNA: TGTGCCAGCAGCTTCCAGCGGGAGGGCGAGCAGTACTTC
CDR3 protein: CASSFQREGEQYF

V gene: TRBV12-3/TRBV12-4
J gene: TRBJ2-4
clone size: NA
D gene: NA
CDR3 DNA: TGTGCCAGCAGTTTGGGGCAGGGTGGGGAATGGAACAGTCAGTACTTC
CDR3 protein: CASSLGQGGEWNSQYF

V gene: TRBV20-1
J gene: TRBJ2-1
clone size: few
D gene: TRBD2
CDR3 DNA: TGCAGTGCTCTCAGCGGGAGTTCCTACAATGAGCAGTTCTTC
CDR3 protein: CSALSGSSYNEQFF

V gene: TRBV7-3
J gene: TRBJ2-1
clone size: NA
D gene: TRBD2
CDR3 DNA: TGTGCCAGCAGTTCCGGCCGGGGACTAGCTCATTACAATGAGCAGTTCTTC
CDR3 protein: CASSSGRGLAHYNEQFF

V gene: TRBV3-1
J gene: TRBJ2-7
clone size: NA
D gene: TRBD2
CDR3 DNA: TGTGCCAGCAGCCACTCAGCGGGAGAGTCCTACGAGCAGTACTTC
CDR3 protein: CASSHSAGESYEQYF

V gene: TRBV12-3/TRBV12-4
J gene: TRBJ2-5
clone size: NA
D gene: NA
CDR3 DNA: TGTGCCAGCAGTTCGACGACAGTACAAGAGACCCAGTACTTC
CDR3 protein: CASSSTTVQETQYF

V gene: TRBV20-1
J gene: TRBJ1-1
clone size: few
D gene: NA
CDR3 DNA: TGCAGTGCTGGACCCACCCAAAACACTGAAGCTTTCTTT
CDR3 protein: CSAGPTQNTEAFF

V gene: TRBV5-6
J gene: TRBJ2-7
clone size: NA
D gene: TRBD2
CDR3 DNA: TGTGCCAGCAGCTTCTACACTAGCGGGATTTTGTACGAGCAGTACTTC
CDR3 protein: CASSFYTSGILYEQYF

V gene: TRBV5-1
J gene: TRBJ1-1
clone size: NA
D gene: TRBD1
CDR3 DNA: TGCGCCAGCAGACGGGACAGGGGGACCCCGTCGAACACTGAAGCTTTCTTT
CDR3 protein: CASRRDRGTPSNTEAFF

V gene: TRBV10-3
J gene: TRBJ1-1
clone size: few
D gene: NA
CDR3 DNA: TGTGCCATCAGTGGAATAGGGGATGGGACTGAAGCTTTCTTT
CDR3 protein: CAISGIGDGTEAFF

V gene: TRBV5-1
J gene: TRBJ2-1
clone size: NA
D gene: TRBD2
CDR3 DNA: TGCGCCAGCAGCTACACTAGCGGGCCCTACAGTGAGCAGTTCTTC
CDR3 protein: CASSYTSGPYSEQFF

V gene: TRBV4-2
J gene: TRBJ2-1
clone size: NA
D gene: TRBD2
CDR3 DNA: TGTGCCAGCAGCCAAGCCGGGGAGCGGGAGGGGTATGAGCAGTTCTTC
CDR3 protein: CASSQAGEREGYEQFF

V gene: TRBV29-1
J gene: TRBJ2-7
clone size: few
D gene: TRBD2
CDR3 DNA: TGCAGCGTCGCGGGAGGAGGGTACGAGCAGTACTTC
CDR3 protein: CSVAGGGYEQYF

V gene: TRBV7-9
J gene: TRBJ2-7
clone size: NA
D gene: TRBD2
CDR3 DNA: TGTGCCAGCAGCTTTGGACTAGCGGGAGGTAGCTCCTACAATGAGCAGTACTTC
CDR3 protein: CASSFGLAGGSSYNEQYF

V gene: TRBV20-1
J gene: TRBJ2-1
clone size: few
D gene: NA
CDR3 DNA: TGCAGTGCTAAAGCCTCACCATACTCCTACAATGAGCAGTTCTTC
CDR3 protein: CSAKASPYSYNEQFF

V gene: TRBV5-1
J gene: TRBJ2-7
clone size: NA
D gene: NA
CDR3 DNA: TGCGCCAGCAGCTTGGTTCTAGGGAACTACGAGCAGTACTTC
CDR3 protein: CASSLVLGNYEQYF

V gene: TRBV15
J gene: TRBJ2-3
clone size: once
D gene: TRBD1
CDR3 DNA: TGTGCCACCAGCCGACGACAGGGTGGGACAGATACGCCGTATTTT
CDR3 protein: CATSRRQGGTDTPYF

V gene: TRBV5-1
J gene: TRBJ2-4
clone size: NA
D gene: NA
CDR3 DNA: TGCGCCAGCAGCTTTACAGGGAACAATGAGCAGTACTTC
CDR3 protein: CASSFTGNNEQYF

V gene: TRBV12-3/TRBV12-4
J gene: TRBJ2-1
clone size: NA
D gene: TRBD1
CDR3 DNA: TGTGCCAGCAGTTTTACAGGCAGGGGGTCCCAAAGTGAGCAGTTCTTC
CDR3 protein: CASSFTGRGSQSEQFF

V gene: TRBV29-1
J gene: TRBJ2-5
clone size: NA
D gene: TRBD1
CDR3 DNA: TGCAGCGCCCGGGACAGGGACTACAATGAGCAGTACTTC
CDR3 protein: CSARDRDYNEQYF

V gene: TRBV6-6
J gene: TRBJ1-5
clone size: NA
D gene: NA
CDR3 DNA: TGTGCCAGCAGTTACTCAGGGGGCAATCAGCCCCAGCATTTT
CDR3 protein: CASSYSGGNQPQHF

V gene: TRBV6-1
J gene: TRBJ1-2
clone size: NA
D gene: TRBD1
CDR3 DNA: TGTGCCAGCAGCCGACCTCCCCCGACAGGGGATAACTATGGCTACACCTTC
CDR3 protein: CASSRPPPTGDNYGYTF

V gene: TRBV20-1
J gene: TRBJ2-1
clone size: few
D gene: NA
CDR3 DNA: TGCAGTGCTAGTAGCCCGGAACACAATGAGCAGTTCTTC
CDR3 protein: CSASSPEHNEQFF

V gene: TRBV7-2
J gene: TRBJ1-5
clone size: NA
D gene: NA
CDR3 DNA: TGTGCCAGCAGCTTAGGGAGGACTTTAAATCAGCCCCAGCATTTT
CDR3 protein: CASSLGRTLNQPQHF

V gene: TRBV12-3/TRBV12-4
J gene: TRBJ2-5
clone size: NA
D gene: NA
CDR3 DNA: TGTGCCAGCAGTTTAATCCCCAAGGAGACCCAGTACTTC
CDR3 protein: CASSLIPKETQYF

V gene: TRBV5-1
J gene: TRBJ2-3
clone size: NA
D gene: TRBD2
CDR3 DNA: TGCGCCAGCAGCTTTGTAGCGGGAGCCCTCACAGATACGCAGTATTTT
CDR3 protein: CASSFVAGALTDTQYF

V gene: TRBV7-2
J gene: TRBJ2-7
clone size: NA
D gene: NA
CDR3 DNA: TGTGCCAGCAGCTTACGTAGTCGCTACGAGCAGTACTTC
CDR3 protein: CASSLRSRYEQYF

V gene: TRBV7-2
J gene: TRBJ2-7
clone size: NA
D gene: TRBD2
CDR3 DNA: TGTGCCAGCAGCTTAGCGAGGGGTAGCGGGCGTTCCTACGAGCAGTACTTC
CDR3 protein: CASSLARGSGRSYEQYF

V gene: TRBV7-3
J gene: TRBJ1-2
clone size: NA
D gene: NA
CDR3 DNA: TGTGCCAGCAGCTTAATAAATGGGGGAGATGGTGGCTACACCTTC
CDR3 protein: CASSLINGGDGGYTF

V gene: TRBV5-4
J gene: TRBJ2-1
clone size: NA
D gene: TRBD1
CDR3 DNA: TGTGCCAGTAGCTTGGGGGCTCCGGGACAGGGGTCCTACAATGAGCAGTTCTTC
CDR3 protein: CASSLGAPGQGSYNEQFF

V gene: TRBV5-1
J gene: TRBJ2-1
clone size: NA
D gene: TRBD2
CDR3 DNA: TGCGCCAGCGCCGGACTCGGGACTAGCGGGCCAAATGAGCAGTTCTTC
CDR3 protein: CASAGLGTSGPNEQFF

V gene: TRBV6-5
J gene: TRBJ2-1
clone size: few
D gene: TRBD2
CDR3 DNA: TGTGCCAGCAGTCGCCCTAGCGGGAGCATCTACAATGGGCAGTTCTTC
CDR3 protein: CASSRPSGSIYNGQFF

V gene: TRBV3-1
J gene: TRBJ2-1
clone size: NA
D gene: TRBD2
CDR3 DNA: TGTGCCAGCAGCCAACTAGCGGGAGGCGTTAATGAGCAGTTCTTC
CDR3 protein: CASSQLAGGVNEQFF

V gene: TRBV7-8
J gene: TRBJ2-2
clone size: NA
D gene: NA
CDR3 DNA: TGTGCCAGCAGCCCCTACCGAATCCCCTGGGGGCCGGGGAGCGGGGAGCTGTTTTTT
CDR3 protein: CASSPYRIPWGPGSGELFF

V gene: TRBV20-1
J gene: TRBJ1-5
clone size: NA
D gene: NA
CDR3 DNA: TGCAGTGCTAGACCAGGGGCGAGCAATCAGCCCCAGCATTTT
CDR3 protein: CSARPGASNQPQHF

V gene: TRBV29-1
J gene: TRBJ1-2
clone size: NA
D gene: NA
CDR3 DNA: TGCAGCGTGCCCGACCCGGGGGGTGTCGATGGCTACACCTTC
CDR3 protein: CSVPDPGGVDGYTF

V gene: TRBV27
J gene: TRBJ2-4
clone size: NA
D gene: TRBD1
CDR3 DNA: TGTGCCAGCAGTTTAATGGGGACAGGGAGTGGAGAGCAGTACTTC
CDR3 protein: CASSLMGTGSGEQYF

V gene: TRBV7-6
J gene: TRBJ2-5
clone size: NA
D gene: NA
CDR3 DNA: TGTGCCAGCGGCCAGGGGCTTCAAGAGACCCAGTACTTC
CDR3 protein: CASGQGLQETQYF

V gene: TRBV20-1
J gene: TRBJ2-1
clone size: NA
D gene: NA
CDR3 DNA: TGCAGTGCTAGAGATGGATTTGGGAATGAGCAGTTCTTC
CDR3 protein: CSARDGFGNEQFF

V gene: TRBV2
J gene: TRBJ2-3
clone size: few
D gene: NA
CDR3 DNA: TGTGCCAGCATAGACAGAACAGATACGCAGTATTTT
CDR3 protein: CASIDRTDTQYF

V gene: TRBV7-9
J gene: TRBJ2-1
clone size: NA
D gene: NA
CDR3 DNA: TGTGCCAGCAGCTTAGTAAGGGGCGTAAGCTCCTACAATGAGCAGTTCTTC
CDR3 protein: CASSLVRGVSSYNEQFF

V gene: TRBV29-1
J gene: TRBJ2-2
clone size: NA
D gene: NA
CDR3 DNA: TGCAGCGTTGAAGTCCCGTGGAGGGAAAACACCGGGGAGCTGTTTTTT
CDR3 protein: CSVEVPWRENTGELFF

V gene: TRBV4-3
J gene: TRBJ1-2
clone size: NA
D gene: TRBD1
CDR3 DNA: TGCGCCAGCAGCCAAGTGGGACAGGTTAAGGTTGATGGCTACACCTTC
CDR3 protein: CASSQVGQVKVDGYTF

V gene: TRBV6-2/TRBV6-3
J gene: TRBJ2-3
clone size: NA
D gene: NA
CDR3 DNA: TGTGCCAGCAGTTCCTCTGACCGTCGTACGCAGTATTTT
CDR3 protein: CASSSSDRRTQYF

V gene: TRBV21-1
J gene: TRBJ2-5
clone size: NA
D gene: NA
CDR3 DNA: TGTGCCAGCAGCCCCAGGGGAGCCCCCCAAGAGACCAAGTACTTC
CDR3 protein: CASSPRGAPQETKYF

V gene: TRBV25-1
J gene: TRBJ2-7
clone size: NA
D gene: TRBD2
CDR3 DNA: TGTGCCAGCAGTTTAACGGGACTAGCGGACGAGCAGTACTTC
CDR3 protein: CASSLTGLADEQYF

V gene: TRBV20-1
J gene: TRBJ2-7
clone size: NA
D gene: NA
CDR3 DNA: TGCAGTGCCGAGCCGGCGGATAACTTCTACGAGCAGTACTTC
CDR3 protein: CSAEPADNFYEQYF

V gene: TRBV20-1
J gene: TRBJ2-3
clone size: NA
D gene: TRBD2
CDR3 DNA: TGCAGTGCTAGACTAGCGGGAATGACAGATACGCAGTATTTT
CDR3 protein: CSARLAGMTDTQYF

V gene: TRBV7-2
J gene: TRBJ1-2
clone size: NA
D gene: NA
CDR3 DNA: TGTGCCAGCAGCTTAGGAGAGATCAACTATGGCTACACCTTC
CDR3 protein: CASSLGEINYGYTF

V gene: TRBV7-2
J gene: TRBJ2-1
clone size: NA
D gene: TRBD2
CDR3 DNA: TGTGCCAGCAGCTTAGTTTGGCTAGCGGGAGGGAATGAGCAGTTCTTC
CDR3 protein: CASSLVWLAGGNEQFF

V gene: TRBV28
J gene: TRBJ1-2
clone size: NA
D gene: TRBD1
CDR3 DNA: TGTGCCAGCAGTTTTCCATCAGGGGGGTCTTACTATGGCTACACCTTC
CDR3 protein: CASSFPSGGSYYGYTF

V gene: TRBV6-1
J gene: TRBJ2-7
clone size: NA
D gene: NA
CDR3 DNA: TGTGCCAGCGAAGAATTTCACGGGAGTGCCTCCTACGAGCAGTACTTC
CDR3 protein: CASEEFHGSASYEQYF

V gene: TRBV4-3
J gene: TRBJ2-4
clone size: few
D gene: NA
CDR3 DNA: TGCGCCAGCAGCCTTAGGGACTTCCGTGAAGCGGCCAAAAACATTCAGTACTTC
CDR3 protein: CASSLRDFREAAKNIQYF

V gene: TRBV7-9
J gene: TRBJ2-1
clone size: few
D gene: NA
CDR3 DNA: TGTGCCAGCAGCCACACGTCCCATGAGCAGTTCTTC
CDR3 protein: CASSHTSHEQFF

V gene: TRBV20-1
J gene: TRBJ2-5
clone size: NA
D gene: TRBD2
CDR3 DNA: TGCAGTGCTAGAATAAGCAACAGGGTAGCTAGCGGGCGGTACTTC
CDR3 protein: CSARISNRVASGRYF

V gene: TRBV20-1
J gene: TRBJ1-2
clone size: few
D gene: NA
CDR3 DNA: TGCAGTGCTAGGGCAGAGGCTAACTATGGCTACACCTTC
CDR3 protein: CSARAEANYGYTF